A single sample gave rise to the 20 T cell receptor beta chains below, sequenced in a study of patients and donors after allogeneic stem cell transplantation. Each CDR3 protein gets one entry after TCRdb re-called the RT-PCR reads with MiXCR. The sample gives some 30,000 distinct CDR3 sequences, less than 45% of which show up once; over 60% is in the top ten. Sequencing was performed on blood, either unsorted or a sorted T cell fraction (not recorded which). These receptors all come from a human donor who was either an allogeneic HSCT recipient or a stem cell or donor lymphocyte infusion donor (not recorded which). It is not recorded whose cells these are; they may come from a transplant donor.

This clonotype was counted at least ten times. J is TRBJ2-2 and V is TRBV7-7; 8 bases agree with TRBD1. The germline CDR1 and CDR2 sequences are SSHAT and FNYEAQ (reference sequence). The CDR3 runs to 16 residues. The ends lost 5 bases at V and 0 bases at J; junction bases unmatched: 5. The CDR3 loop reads CASSPGQGSNTGELFF. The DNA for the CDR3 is TGTGCCAGCAGCCCCGGACAGGGTTCGAACACCGGGGAGCTGTTTTTT.

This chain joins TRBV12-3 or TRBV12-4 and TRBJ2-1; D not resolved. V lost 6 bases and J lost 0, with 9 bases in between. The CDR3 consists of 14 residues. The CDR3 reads CASRHSHSYNEQFF. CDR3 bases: TGTGCCAGCAGGCACAGCCACTCCTACAATGAGCAGTTCTTC.

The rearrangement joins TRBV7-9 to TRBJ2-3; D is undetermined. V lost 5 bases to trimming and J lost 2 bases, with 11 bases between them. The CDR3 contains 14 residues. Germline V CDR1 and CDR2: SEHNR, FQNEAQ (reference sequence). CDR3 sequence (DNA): TGTGCCAGCAGCCTCCATTCCGACACAGATACGCAGTATTTT. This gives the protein CASSLHSDTDTQYF.

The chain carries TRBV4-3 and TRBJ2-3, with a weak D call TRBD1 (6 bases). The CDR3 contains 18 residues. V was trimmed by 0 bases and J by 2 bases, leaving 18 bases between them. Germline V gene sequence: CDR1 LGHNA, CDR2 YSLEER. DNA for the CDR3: TGCGCCAGCAGCCAAGATTCCTTGACAGGCTCAAACACAGATACGCAGTATTTT. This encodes CASSQDSLTGSNTDTQYF.

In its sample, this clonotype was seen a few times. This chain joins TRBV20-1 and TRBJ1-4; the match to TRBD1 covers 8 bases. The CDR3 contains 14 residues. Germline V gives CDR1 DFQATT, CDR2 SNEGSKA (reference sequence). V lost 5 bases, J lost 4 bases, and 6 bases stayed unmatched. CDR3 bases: TGCAGTGCTGTAGCGACAGGGGATAATGAAAAACTGTTTTTT. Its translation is CSAVATGDNEKLFF.

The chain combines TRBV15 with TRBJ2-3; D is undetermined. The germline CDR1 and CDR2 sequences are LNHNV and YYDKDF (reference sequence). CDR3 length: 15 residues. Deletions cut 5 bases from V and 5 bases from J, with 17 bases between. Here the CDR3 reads CATSRWIQRGDTQYF. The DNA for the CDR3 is TGTGCCACCAGCCGATGGATCCAACGAGGAGATACGCAGTATTTT.

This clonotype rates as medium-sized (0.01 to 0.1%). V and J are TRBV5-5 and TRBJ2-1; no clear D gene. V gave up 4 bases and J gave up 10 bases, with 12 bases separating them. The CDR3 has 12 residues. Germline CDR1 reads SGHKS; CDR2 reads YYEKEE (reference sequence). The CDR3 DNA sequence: TGTGCCAGCAGCCAGGACGACCTCGAGCAGTTCTTC. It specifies CASSQDDLEQFF.

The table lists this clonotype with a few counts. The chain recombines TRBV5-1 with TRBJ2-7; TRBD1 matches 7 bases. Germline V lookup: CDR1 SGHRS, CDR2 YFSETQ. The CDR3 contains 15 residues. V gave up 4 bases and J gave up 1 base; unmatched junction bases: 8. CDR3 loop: CASSPGTAVSYEQYF. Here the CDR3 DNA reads TGCGCCAGCAGCCCCGGGACAGCCGTATCCTACGAGCAGTACTTC.

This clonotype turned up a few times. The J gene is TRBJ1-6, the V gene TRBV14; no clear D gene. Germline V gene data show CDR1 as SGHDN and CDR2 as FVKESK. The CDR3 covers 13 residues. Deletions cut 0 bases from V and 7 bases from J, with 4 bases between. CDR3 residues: CASSQDLNSPLHF. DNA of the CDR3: TGTGCCAGCAGCCAAGACCTCAATTCACCCCTCCACTTT. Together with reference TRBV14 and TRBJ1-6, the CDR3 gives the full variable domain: EAGVTQFPSHSVIEKGQTVTLRCDPISGHDNLYWYRRVMGKEIKFLLHFVKESKQDESGMPNNRFLAERTGGTYSTLKVQPAELEDSGVYFCASSQDLNSPLHFGNGTRLTVT.

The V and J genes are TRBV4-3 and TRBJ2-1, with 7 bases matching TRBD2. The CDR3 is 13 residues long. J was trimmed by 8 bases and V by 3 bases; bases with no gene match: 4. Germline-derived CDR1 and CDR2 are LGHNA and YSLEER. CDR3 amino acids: CASSHTSADEQFF. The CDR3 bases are TGCGCCAGCAGCCACACTAGCGCAGATGAGCAGTTCTTC.

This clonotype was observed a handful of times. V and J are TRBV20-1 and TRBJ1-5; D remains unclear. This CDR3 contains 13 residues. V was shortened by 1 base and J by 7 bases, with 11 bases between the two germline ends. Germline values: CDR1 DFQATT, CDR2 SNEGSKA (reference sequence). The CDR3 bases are TGCAGTGCTAGAGTCGACGGTTCCCAGCCCCAGCATTTT. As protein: CSARVDGSQPQHF.

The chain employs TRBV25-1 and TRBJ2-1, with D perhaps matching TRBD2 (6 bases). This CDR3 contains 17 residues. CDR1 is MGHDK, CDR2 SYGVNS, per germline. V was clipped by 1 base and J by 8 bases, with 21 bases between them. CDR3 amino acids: CASSELGVGRFIDEQFF. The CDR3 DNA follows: TGTGCCAGCAGTGAATTAGGCGTAGGGAGGTTCATTGATGAGCAGTTCTTC.

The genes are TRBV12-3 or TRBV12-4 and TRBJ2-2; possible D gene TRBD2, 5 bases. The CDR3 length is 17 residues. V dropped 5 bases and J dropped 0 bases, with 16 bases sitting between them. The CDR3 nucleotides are TGTGCCAGCAGTCCCAGGAGGAGCAGTCCGAACACCGGGGAGCTGTTTTTT. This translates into CASSPRRSSPNTGELFF.

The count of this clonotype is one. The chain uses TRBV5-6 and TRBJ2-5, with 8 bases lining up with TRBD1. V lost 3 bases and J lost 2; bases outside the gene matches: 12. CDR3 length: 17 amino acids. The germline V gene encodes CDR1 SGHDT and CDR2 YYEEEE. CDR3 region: CASSSWTGHPGQETQYF. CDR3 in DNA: TGTGCCAGCAGCTCTTGGACAGGGCATCCCGGACAAGAGACCCAGTACTTC.

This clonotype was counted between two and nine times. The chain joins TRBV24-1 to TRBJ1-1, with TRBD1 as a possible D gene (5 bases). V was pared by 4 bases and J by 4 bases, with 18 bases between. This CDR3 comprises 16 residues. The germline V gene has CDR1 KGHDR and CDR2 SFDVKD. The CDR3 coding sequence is TGTGCCACCAGTGAACGCAGGGCTTCGGGGGTCACTGAAGCTTTCTTT. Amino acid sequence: CATSERRASGVTEAFF.

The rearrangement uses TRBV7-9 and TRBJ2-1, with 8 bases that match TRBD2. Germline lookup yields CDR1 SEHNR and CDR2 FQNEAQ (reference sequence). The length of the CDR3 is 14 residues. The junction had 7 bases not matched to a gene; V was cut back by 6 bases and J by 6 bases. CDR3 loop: CASSRTGTSNEQFF. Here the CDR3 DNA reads TGTGCCAGCAGTCGAACCGGGACTAGCAATGAGCAGTTCTTC. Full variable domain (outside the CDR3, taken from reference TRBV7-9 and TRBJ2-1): DTGVSQNPRHKITKRGQNVTFRCDPISEHNRLYWYRQTLGQGPEFLTYFQNEAQLEKSRLLSDRFSAERPKGSFSTLEIQRTEQGDSAMYLCASSRTGTSNEQFFGPGTRLTVL.

This chain's CDR3 is CASSLRQINEKLFF. CDR3 DNA: TGTGCCAGCAGTCTGAGACAGATTAATGAAAAACTGTTTTTT. The chain joins TRBV12-3 or TRBV12-4 to TRBJ1-4; tentative D call: TRBD1 (5 bases). V dropped 5 bases and J dropped 4 bases, with 11 bases sitting between them. This CDR3 has 14 residues.

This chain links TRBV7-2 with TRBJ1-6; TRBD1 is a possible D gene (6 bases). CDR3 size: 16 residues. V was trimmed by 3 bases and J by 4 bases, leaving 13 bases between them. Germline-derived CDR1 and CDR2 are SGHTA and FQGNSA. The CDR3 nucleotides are TGTGCCAGCAGCTTTCCTACAGGGAATTATAATTCACCCCTCCACTTT. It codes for CASSFPTGNYNSPLHF.

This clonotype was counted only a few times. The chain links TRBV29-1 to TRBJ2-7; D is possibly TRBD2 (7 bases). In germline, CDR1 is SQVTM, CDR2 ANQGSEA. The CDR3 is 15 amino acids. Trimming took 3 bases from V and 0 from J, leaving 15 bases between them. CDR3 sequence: CSVDRGASSSYEQYF. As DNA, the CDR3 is TGCAGCGTTGACCGGGGGGCCTCTAGCTCCTACGAGCAGTACTTC.

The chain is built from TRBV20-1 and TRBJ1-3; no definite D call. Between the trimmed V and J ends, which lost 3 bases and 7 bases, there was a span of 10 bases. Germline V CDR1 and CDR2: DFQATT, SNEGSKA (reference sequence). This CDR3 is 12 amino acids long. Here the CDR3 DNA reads TGCAGTGCTAGGGCCCCCGGCAACACCATATATTTT. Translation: CSARAPGNTIYF.